A selection of T cell receptor beta chains follows, all from one sample in a study of T cells after yellow fever vaccination. TCRdb fed the 5' RACE reads into MiXCR, producing one record per CDR3 protein. The sample lists under 600,000 distinct CDR3 sequences, about 14% occurring once. The starting material was PBMCs, obtained on the day of the yellow fever booster vaccination. The receptors here all came from a man aged 25 to 45 who received the YFV17D yellow fever vaccine. CDR3s include the opening cysteine and the closing phenylalanine or tryptophan. Fields, in order: V gene, J gene, D gene, clone size, CDR3 DNA, CDR3 protein. A D gene is named only where the DNA matches it firmly. Some rows mark clone size as missing; the rest say once, few, many or name a class of expanded clone.

TRBV20-1	TRBJ2-7	-	few	TGCAGTGCTAGCCCCGGGACTCCCTACGAGCAGTACTTC	CSASPGTPYEQYF
TRBV7-9	TRBJ2-3	TRBD2	-	TGTGCCAGCAGCTCCGGGAGGGCGGAATTAACAGATACGCAGTATTTT	CASSSGRAELTDTQYF
TRBV5-1	TRBJ2-1	TRBD2	-	TGCGCCACCAACTTAATTAGTAGCGGGGGCAATGAGCAGTTCTTC	CATNLISSGGNEQFF
TRBV11-2	TRBJ2-6	TRBD1	-	TGTGCCAGCAGCTATCGGACAGGCGCAACCTCTGGGGCCAACGTCCTGACTTTC	CASSYRTGATSGANVLTF
TRBV5-1	TRBJ2-7	-	-	TGCGCCAGCAGCTTCACTTCCGATACCTACGAGCAGTACTTC	CASSFTSDTYEQYF
TRBV9	TRBJ2-7	TRBD2	few	TGTGCCAGCAGCCTTAGCGGGGAGCCCTCCTACGAGCAGTACTTC	CASSLSGEPSYEQYF
TRBV6-5	TRBJ2-1	-	few	TGTGCCAGCAGTTACTCAGGGTCGAGCTCCTACAATGAGCAGTTCTTC	CASSYSGSSSYNEQFF
TRBV6-2/TRBV6-3	TRBJ2-7	-	-	TGTGCCAGCAGCCCTGGTCCGGGTGAGGGTTCCCACGAGCAGTACTTC	CASSPGPGEGSHEQYF
TRBV19	TRBJ2-4	TRBD1	few	TGTGCCAGTAGTATCAGGGGACAGGGAATCAAAAACATTCAGTACTTC	CASSIRGQGIKNIQYF
TRBV20-1	TRBJ2-1	-	few	TGCAGTGCTAGAGACGCGACTAGAGGGGACTACAATGAGCAGTTCTTC	CSARDATRGDYNEQFF
TRBV28	TRBJ2-7	TRBD2	few	TGTGCCGCCCAGCCTTCAGCGGGAGGTTCCTACGAGCAGTACTTC	CAAQPSAGGSYEQYF
TRBV5-1	TRBJ2-5	TRBD2	few	TGCGCCAGCAAGGCGGGGGATGGAGTGGGGACCCAGTACTTC	CASKAGDGVGTQYF
TRBV4-3	TRBJ2-5	-	-	TGCGCCAGCAGCCAACTACAGGGGGGGAAAGAGACCCAGTACTTC	CASSQLQGGKETQYF
TRBV14	TRBJ2-7	-	-	TGTGCCAGCAGCCCGGGTTGGGGCTACGAGCAGTACTTC	CASSPGWGYEQYF
TRBV7-2	TRBJ2-4	TRBD2	-	TGTGCCAGCAGCCCGCCAGCGGGAGTGAAGCTTCAGTACTTC	CASSPPAGVKLQYF
TRBV14	TRBJ2-1	TRBD2	-	TGTGCCAGCAGCCAAGTCGTAGCTAGCGGGAGACTCAAGAATGAGCAGTTCTTC	CASSQVVASGRLKNEQFF
TRBV12-3/TRBV12-4	TRBJ2-6	-	many	TGTGCCAGCAGTTTAAACAGCCCCCCCAACGTCCTGACTTTC	CASSLNSPPNVLTF
TRBV18	TRBJ2-1	-	-	TGTGCCAGCTCGTTGGGGGAATCGGCCTACAATGAGCAGTTCTTC	CASSLGESAYNEQFF
TRBV14	TRBJ2-7	TRBD2	few	TGTGCCAGCAAGGGACTAGCGGGAGAGGGGCAGTACTTC	CASKGLAGEGQYF
TRBV5-6	TRBJ2-2	-	-	TGTGCCAGCAGGGTTAGGCGGATGAACACCGGGGAGCTGTTTTTT	CASRVRRMNTGELFF
TRBV27	TRBJ2-7	TRBD1	few	TGTGCCAGCAGTTTCGCAGGGGGTACCTACGAGCAGTACTTC	CASSFAGGTYEQYF
TRBV7-8	TRBJ2-1	TRBD2	few	TGTGCCAGCAGCGGGGCCCGACTAGCGGACAATGAGCAGTTCTTC	CASSGARLADNEQFF
TRBV7-2	TRBJ2-3	TRBD1	few	TGTGCCAGCAGCTCGGGGACAGGTGGGACGACAGATACGCAGTATTTT	CASSSGTGGTTDTQYF
TRBV5-1	TRBJ2-4	TRBD1	-	TGCGCCAGCAGCTCCGGGACAGCGCTAGCCAAAAACATTCAGTACTTC	CASSSGTALAKNIQYF
TRBV6-1	TRBJ2-3	TRBD1	few	TGTGCCAGCAGACGAGACAGGGGCACAGATACGCAGTATTTT	CASRRDRGTDTQYF
TRBV27	TRBJ2-2	TRBD1	few	TGTGCCATCGCCACAGGGGTGAACACCGGGGAGCTGTTTTTT	CAIATGVNTGELFF
TRBV7-2	TRBJ2-7	TRBD1	few	TGTGCCAGCAGCCCAACCGGACAGGGCACCTACGAGCAGTACTTC	CASSPTGQGTYEQYF
TRBV20-1	TRBJ1-2	-	-	TGCAGTGCTAGGGACGAAGTGGGAAATGGCTACACCTTC	CSARDEVGNGYTF
TRBV7-2	TRBJ2-5	-	-	TGTGCCAGCAGCAGACAGACGGGGCTGATGGAGACCCAGTACTTC	CASSRQTGLMETQYF
TRBV28	TRBJ2-3	-	few	TGTGCCAGCAGTCCCCGACTGCGCACAGATACGCAGTATTTT	CASSPRLRTDTQYF
TRBV12-3/TRBV12-4	TRBJ2-2	-	-	TGTGCCAGCATCCCAAGCGTCGGGGAGCTGTTTTTT	CASIPSVGELFF
TRBV5-4	TRBJ2-5	-	-	TGTGCCAGCACCTCGGGGCAAGAGACCCAGTACTTC	CASTSGQETQYF
TRBV24-1	TRBJ1-2	-	-	TGTGCCACCAGTGATACCGGGACAAACTATGGCTACACCTTC	CATSDTGTNYGYTF
TRBV14	TRBJ2-7	-	-	TGTGCCAGCAGCCATCCCGACCAGAATTACGAGCAGTACTTC	CASSHPDQNYEQYF
TRBV6-2/TRBV6-3	TRBJ1-1	-	few	TGTGCCAGCAGTTACTCGGCCCGCATGAACACTGAAGCTTTCTTT	CASSYSARMNTEAFF
TRBV29-1	TRBJ2-3	-	many	TGCAGCGTCGACACAGATACGCAGTATTTT	CSVDTDTQYF
TRBV12-3/TRBV12-4	TRBJ2-5	TRBD2	few	TGTGCCAGCAGTTTCGGGGGGACGGTGCAGACCCAGTACTTC	CASSFGGTVQTQYF
TRBV29-1	TRBJ2-7	-	-	TGCAGCGCCGGACTGGCTTATCCCTACGAGCAGTACTTC	CSAGLAYPYEQYF
TRBV5-1	TRBJ1-1	-	few	TGCGCCAGCAGCTTGAGTGGGTCGATGAACACTGAAGCTTTCTTT	CASSLSGSMNTEAFF
TRBV20-1	TRBJ2-7	TRBD2	-	TGCAGTGCTAGAGATCCCCGGGGGGGCCCTAATAACTACGAGCAGTACTTC	CSARDPRGGPNNYEQYF
TRBV6-5	TRBJ2-1	TRBD1	few	TGTGCCAGCAGTTACATCCAGGGGGTAAGGAATGAGCAGTTCTTC	CASSYIQGVRNEQFF